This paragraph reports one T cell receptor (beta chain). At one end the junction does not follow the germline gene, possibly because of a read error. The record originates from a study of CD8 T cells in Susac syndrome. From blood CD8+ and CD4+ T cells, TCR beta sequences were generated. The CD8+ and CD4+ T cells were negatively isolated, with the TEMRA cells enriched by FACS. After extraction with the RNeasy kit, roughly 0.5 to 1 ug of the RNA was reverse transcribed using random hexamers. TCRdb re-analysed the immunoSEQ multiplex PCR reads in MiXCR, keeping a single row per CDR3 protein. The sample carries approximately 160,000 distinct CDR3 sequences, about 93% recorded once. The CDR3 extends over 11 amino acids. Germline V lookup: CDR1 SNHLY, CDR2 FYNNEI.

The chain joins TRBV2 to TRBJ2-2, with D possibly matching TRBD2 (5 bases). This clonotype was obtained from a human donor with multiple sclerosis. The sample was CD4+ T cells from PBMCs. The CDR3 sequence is CASSSIGVLFF. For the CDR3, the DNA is TGTGCCAGCAGTAGTATCGGGGTGCTGTTTTTT.